The entry below gives a single T cell receptor beta chain sequence along with its context. This entry is derived from a study of cytomegalovirus exposure and HLA in healthy donors. Germline CDR1 and CDR2: LNHDA and SQIVND (reference sequence). Between the trimmed V and J ends, which lost 7 bases and 1 base, there was a span of 19 bases. CDR3 length: 17 amino acids. Using immunoSEQ multiplex PCR, the repertoire was profiled, and TCRdb retains in-frame clones only, with some absent. The sample holds roughly 330,000 clones, 87% seen once. Sequencing input: PBMCs. V gene TRBV19 combines with J gene TRBJ2-2, with D hard to call. The TCR was taken from a woman aged 25 to 39 in good health and CMV-seropositive. CDR3 DNA: TGTGCCAGTACCCCTCGTTTTGAGCCGAAGAACACCGGGGAGCTGTTTTTT. It yields the protein CASTPRFEPKNTGELFF.